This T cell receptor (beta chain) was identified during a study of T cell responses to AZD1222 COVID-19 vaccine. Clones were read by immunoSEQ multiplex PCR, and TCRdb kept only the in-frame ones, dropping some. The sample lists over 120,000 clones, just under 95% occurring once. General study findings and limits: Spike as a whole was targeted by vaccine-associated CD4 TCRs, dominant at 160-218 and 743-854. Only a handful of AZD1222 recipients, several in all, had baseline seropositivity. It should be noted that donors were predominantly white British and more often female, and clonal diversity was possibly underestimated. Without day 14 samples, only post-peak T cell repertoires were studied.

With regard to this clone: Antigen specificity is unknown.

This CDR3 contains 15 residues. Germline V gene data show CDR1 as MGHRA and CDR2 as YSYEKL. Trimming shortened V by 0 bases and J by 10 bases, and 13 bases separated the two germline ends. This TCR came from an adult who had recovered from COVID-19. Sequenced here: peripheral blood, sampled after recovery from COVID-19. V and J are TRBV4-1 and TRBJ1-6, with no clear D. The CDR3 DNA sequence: TGCGCCAGCAGCCAAGAATCGTGGTTTGACTCACCCCTCCACTTT. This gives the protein CASSQESWFDSPLHF.